The clone carrying this T cell receptor (beta chain) is a singleton in its sample. TCRdb's copy holds only in-frame clones and misses some; the assay was immunoSEQ multiplex PCR. This sample has under 70,000 clones, with 88% found just once. Germline assignment: CDR1 MNHEY and CDR2 SVGEGT. There are 16 residues in the CDR3. The germline V and J ends were trimmed by 2 bases and 0 bases, with 14 bases remaining between them. The data are from a study of control samples from healthy donors and cancer patients. Material: blood. This chain connects TRBV6-2 or TRBV6-3 to TRBJ2-7; the D is unclear. This clonotype originated in a man between 45 and 60 years old in good health. CDR3 protein: CASSYPLDAFSYEQYF. The CDR3 region has the DNA TGTGCCAGCAGTTACCCCTTAGACGCGTTCTCCTACGAGCAGTACTTC.